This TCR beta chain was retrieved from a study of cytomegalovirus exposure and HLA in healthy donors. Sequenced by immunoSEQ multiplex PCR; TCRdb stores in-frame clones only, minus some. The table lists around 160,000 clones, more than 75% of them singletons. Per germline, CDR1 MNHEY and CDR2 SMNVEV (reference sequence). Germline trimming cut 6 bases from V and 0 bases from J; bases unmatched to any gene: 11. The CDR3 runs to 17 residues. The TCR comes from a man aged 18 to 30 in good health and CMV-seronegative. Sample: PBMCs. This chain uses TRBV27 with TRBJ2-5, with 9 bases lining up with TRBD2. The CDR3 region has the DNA TGTGCCAGCAGACTGGGGACTAGCAGATCTTACCAAGAGACCCAGTACTTC. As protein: CASRLGTSRSYQETQYF.